This T cell receptor beta chain comes out of a study of cytomegalovirus exposure and HLA in healthy donors. In germline, CDR1 is SGHTA, CDR2 FQGNSA. Trimming shortened V by 2 bases and J by 1 base, and 6 bases separated the two germline ends. CDR3 length: 15 residues. PCR was performed using 60 Vbeta and 13 Jbeta primers. Sequencing was performed with immunoSEQ multiplex PCR; in TCRdb, only in-frame clones are kept and a portion is missing. The sample includes roughly 190,000 clones, over 70% of them seen just once. The sequence came from a woman aged 25 to 39 in good health and CMV-seropositive. The chain carries TRBV7-2 and TRBJ2-6, with D hard to call. The sequenced material came from PBMCs. CDR3 region: CASSLLSSGANVLTF. The CDR3 DNA reads as TGTGCCAGCAGCTTATTGTCGTCTGGGGCCAACGTCCTGACTTTC. Looking up the rest from reference TRBV7-2 and TRBJ2-6 gives the full variable domain: GAGVSQSPSNKVTEKGKDVELRCDPISGHTALYWYRQSLGQGLEFLIYFQGNSAPDKSGLPSDRFSAERTGGSVSTLTIQRTQQEDSAVYLCASSLLSSGANVLTFGAGSRLTVL.